This passage covers 24 T cell receptor beta chains from one sample sequenced in a study of cytomegalovirus exposure and HLA in healthy donors (dated 2017 in TCRdb). Preparation of the library involved the immunoSEQ multiplex PCR assay. In its TCRdb copy, this immuneACCESS table keeps in-frame sequences only and misses some clones. Where compared with another copy, unresolved V genes explain less than half of these, and the others have no known cause. This sample is represented by around 180,000 clones; 86% of them were singletons. The ten largest clonotypes hold more than 1.4% of the sample. Sequencing was carried out using PBMCs. These TCRs come from a woman in her late teens or twenties in good health and CMV-seronegative.

A single count supports this clone. The J gene is TRBJ1-1, the V gene TRBV6-1; D is perhaps TRBD1 (6 bases). Germline V gives CDR1 MNHNS, CDR2 SASEGT. V shed 8 bases and J shed 2 bases, with 15 bases lying between them. This CDR3 is 14 amino acids long. The CDR3 DNA is TGTGCCAGCTTTTCTCGGGGACAAAACACTGAAGCTTTCTTT. Translating gives CASFSRGQNTEAFF.

This clone was seen only once. The chain has TRBV4-2 and TRBJ2-3; perhaps TRBD2 as D (5 bases). The CDR3 runs to 15 residues. From germline, CDR1 is LGHNA and CDR2 YNFKEQ. The ends were cut back, 2 bases at V and 2 bases at J, with 11 bases in the middle. CDR3 sequence: CASSQRRTVTDTQYF. CDR3 DNA: TGTGCCAGCAGCCAACGCCGGACTGTCACAGATACGCAGTATTTT.

The chain links TRBV19 to TRBJ1-5; TRBD1 might be the D (5 bases). Germline V gene data show CDR1 as LNHDA and CDR2 as SQIVND (reference sequence). This CDR3 region has 17 residues. The germline V and J ends were trimmed by 1 base and 1 base, with 14 bases remaining between them. CDR3 nucleotide sequence: TGTGCCAGTAGTATAGCCAGGGTTTCAAAAAGCAATCAGCCCCAGCATTTT. Protein product: CASSIARVSKSNQPQHF.

The rearrangement uses TRBV5-1 and TRBJ2-3, with 12 bases identical to TRBD2. The CDR3 length is 18 residues. The V and J ends lost 4 bases and 2 bases, in that order; junction bases with no gene match: 11. The germline V gene has CDR1 SGHRS and CDR2 YFSETQ. The CDR3 DNA reads as TGCGCCAGCAGCCTCAGAACAGGACTAGCGGGGAACACAGATACGCAGTATTTT. Translated: CASSLRTGLAGNTDTQYF.

This rearrangement joins TRBV2 to TRBJ2-3, with 8 bases fitting TRBD2. The CDR3 runs to 14 residues. Unmatched junction bases numbered 9, after V lost 8 bases and J lost 5 bases. Germline values: CDR1 SNHLY, CDR2 FYNNEI. The CDR3 region is CASGRGGPVDTQYF. The CDR3 DNA reads as TGTGCCAGCGGTCGGGGGGGCCCTGTAGATACGCAGTATTTT.

The chain is built from TRBV29-1 and TRBJ1-2, with D unclear. This CDR3 spans 11 amino acids. CDR1 and CDR2 from the germline V gene are SQVTM and ANQGSEA. V lost 7 bases, J lost 4 bases, and 10 bases lay in between. CDR3 nucleotides: TGCAGCGCCGAAGCCGGCTATGGCTACACCTTC. Its protein is CSAEAGYGYTF.

The V and J genes are TRBV18 and TRBJ1-4, with 7 bases identical to TRBD1. This CDR3 comprises 13 residues. Germline V gene sequence: CDR1 KGHSH, CDR2 LQKENI. CDR3 region: CAGAQGNNEKLFF. CDR3 nucleotide sequence: TGTGCAGGCGCACAGGGGAATAATGAAAAACTGTTTTTT.

This chain connects TRBV4-1 to TRBJ1-1, with D tentatively TRBD1 (6 bases). CDR3 length equals 15 residues. Looked up from germline, CDR1 is MGHRA and CDR2 is YSYEKL. The V end lost 2 bases, the J end lost 5 bases, and 15 bases lay between the germline ends. The CDR3 sequence: CASSQTNRGGTEAFF. DNA for the CDR3: TGCGCCAGCAGCCAAACCAACAGAGGGGGAACTGAAGCTTTCTTT.

This sequence joins TRBV30 and TRBJ1-5, with a weak D call TRBD1 (6 bases). The CDR3 runs 14 residues. Germline CDR1 and CDR2: GTSNPN and SVGIG (reference sequence). V was pared by 2 bases and J by 5 bases, with 13 bases between. CDR3 sequence: CAWSPRTVYQPQHF. The CDR3 DNA follows: TGTGCCTGGAGTCCCCGGACAGTCTATCAGCCCCAGCATTTT.

The CDR3 nucleotides read TGTGCCAGCAGTGACTCGACAGGGGGCAATGAGCAGTTCTTC. Residues: CASSDSTGGNEQFF. The chain joins TRBV27 to TRBJ2-1, with TRBD1 matching over 9 bases. Trimming removed 5 bases from V and 6 bases from J; junction bases left unmatched: 5. Germline V gives CDR1 MNHEY, CDR2 SMNVEV (reference sequence). This CDR3 spans 14 amino acids.

The chain is built from TRBV21-1 and TRBJ1-6. TRBV21-1 is labeled a pseudogene. The CDR3 totals 16 residues. CDR3 amino acids: CASSKGRRVIASPLHF. In DNA form, the CDR3 reads TGTGCCAGCAGCAAAGGGCGCAGAGTCATAGCTTCACCCCTCCACTTT.

The rearrangement uses TRBV6-1 and TRBJ1-1, with a weak D call TRBD1 (5 bases). V was shortened by 1 base and J by 7 bases, with 16 bases between the two germline ends. The germline gives CDR1 MNHNS, CDR2 SASEGT. This CDR3 comprises 15 residues. CDR3 coding DNA: TGTGCCAGCAGTGAAGACCGGGCCCAGGGTGGTGAAGCTTTCTTT. Encoded protein: CASSEDRAQGGEAFF.

The chain combines TRBV2 with TRBJ1-2; 10 nucleotides match TRBD1. The V segment lost 9 bases and the J segment 4 bases; nucleotides outside the gene matches: 11. CDR3 length: 15 residues. Germline lookup yields CDR1 SNHLY and CDR2 FYNNEI. The CDR3 nucleotides are TGTGCCAGTCTACCGGGACAGGGGTTTATCTATGGCTACACCTTC. This codes for CASLPGQGFIYGYTF. The whole variable domain, remainder taken from reference TRBV2 and TRBJ1-2, is EPEVTQTPSHQVTQMGQEVILRCVPISNHLYFYWYRQILGQKVEFLVSFYNNEISEKSEIFDDQFSVERPDGSNFTLKIRSTKLEDSAMYFCASLPGQGFIYGYTFGSGTRLTVV.

The V gene is TRBV4-1, the J gene TRBJ2-7; D possibly corresponds to TRBD1 (5 bases). This CDR3 has 18 amino acids. Germline CDR1 and CDR2: MGHRA and YSYEKL. Trimming pared 4 bases from V and 0 bases from J, leaving 22 bases between. CDR3 bases: TGCGCCAGCAGCCCCCTCGGGCGACAGACAAGCAGCTCCTACGAGCAGTACTTC. Translated: CASSPLGRQTSSSYEQYF.

CDR3 in amino acids: CASSPSRANQPQHF. The DNA for the CDR3 is TGTGCCAGCAGCCCCTCCAGGGCGAATCAGCCCCAGCATTTT. This sequence joins TRBV6-6 and TRBJ1-5, with D perhaps TRBD1 (5 bases). V was pared by 6 bases and J by 4 bases, with 13 bases between. CDR1 is MNHNY and CDR2 is SVGAGI in the germline V gene (reference sequence). The CDR3 sequence is 14 residues long.

This clone was observed once. The V gene is TRBV10-3, the J gene TRBJ1-2; D gene uncertain. The CDR3 loop spans 14 amino acids. V was cut by 0 bases and J by 5 bases, with 10 bases left in between. Germline assignment: CDR1 ENHRY and CDR2 SYGVKD. The CDR3, as DNA: TGTGCCATCAGTGAGTCAGTCCGGAGTTATGGCTACACCTTC. It encodes CAISESVRSYGYTF.

In the case of this clone: Other DNA sequences within the sample encode an identical CDR3. The J gene is TRBJ2-7, the V gene TRBV10-3; 12 nucleotides line up with TRBD2. The CDR3 is 14 amino acids. The J segment lost 4 bases and the V segment lost 2 bases, leaving 0 bases of the junction unmatched. Germline CDR1 is ENHRY and CDR2 is SYGVKD. The CDR3 region is CAISEGTSGYEQYF. The CDR3 nucleotides are TGTGCCATCAGTGAGGGGACTAGCGGGTACGAGCAGTACTTC.

The chain has TRBV9 and TRBJ2-3; 14 bases agree with TRBD2. Germline V gene sequence: CDR1 SGDLS, CDR2 YYNGEE. V was clipped by 3 bases and J by 4 bases; unmatched bases: 7. This CDR3 region has 17 residues. In DNA, the CDR3 is TGTGCCAGCAGCGGGGGACTAGCGGGAGTTATCGCAGATACGCAGTATTTT. Translation gives CASSGGLAGVIADTQYF.

This rearrangement joins TRBV5-6 to TRBJ2-3; 10 bases fit TRBD2. Unmatched junction bases numbered 0, after V lost 0 bases and J lost 5 bases. Germline loops: CDR1 SGHDT, CDR2 YYEEEE. The CDR3 length is 14 residues. The CDR3 reads CASSLVAGGDTQYF. The CDR3 DNA reads as TGTGCCAGCAGCTTGGTAGCGGGGGGAGATACGCAGTATTTT.

The rearrangement joins TRBV27 to TRBJ2-3, with 11 bases matching TRBD2. CDR3 size: 15 residues. J gave up 5 bases and V 3 bases, and 4 bases lay outside the gene matches. CDR1 and CDR2 from the germline V gene are MNHEY and SMNVEV (reference sequence). The CDR3 DNA reads as TGTGCCAGCAGTTTTAGCGGGGGGGCCCTAGATACGCAGTATTTT. It is translated as CASSFSGGALDTQYF.

The V call is TRBV6-5, the J call TRBJ1-1; 8 positions agree with TRBD1. This CDR3 is 15 amino acids long. Losses at the gene ends were 5 bases for V and 1 base for J; bases not matched to a gene: 6. Germline V gives CDR1 MNHEY, CDR2 SVGAGI. This chain's CDR3 is CASSTRQGTNTEAFF. Written as DNA, the CDR3 is TGTGCCAGCAGTACCCGACAGGGGACGAACACTGAAGCTTTCTTT.

The genes are TRBV6-6 and TRBJ1-1; 7 bases are a match to TRBD1. CDR1 MNHNY and CDR2 SVGAGI come from the germline V gene (reference sequence). The CDR3 length is 16 residues. J was trimmed by 4 bases and V by 4 bases; bases with no gene match: 12. CDR3 in amino acids: CASSFPATGVPTEAFF. Here the CDR3 DNA reads TGTGCCAGCAGTTTCCCCGCTACAGGGGTCCCCACTGAAGCTTTCTTT.

The chain employs TRBV4-1 and TRBJ2-7; D perhaps matches TRBD2 (6 bases). Trimming pared 9 bases from V and 3 bases from J, leaving 18 bases between. The CDR3 loop spans 14 amino acids. CDR1 and CDR2 from the germline V gene are MGHRA and YSYEKL. Here the CDR3 DNA reads TGCGCCAGTGCGGGGATAGTTGGACTCTACGAGCAGTACTTC. As protein: CASAGIVGLYEQYF.

V and J are TRBV5-4 and TRBJ2-7; the match to TRBD1 covers 11 bases. The CDR3 length is 16 residues. The V gene's germline CDR1 is SGHNT and CDR2 YYREEE (reference sequence). The ends lost 4 bases at V and 2 bases at J; junction bases unmatched: 8. This CDR3 reads CASSPAPGQGAYEQYF. Here the CDR3 DNA reads TGTGCCAGCAGCCCGGCTCCGGGACAGGGGGCCTACGAGCAGTACTTC.